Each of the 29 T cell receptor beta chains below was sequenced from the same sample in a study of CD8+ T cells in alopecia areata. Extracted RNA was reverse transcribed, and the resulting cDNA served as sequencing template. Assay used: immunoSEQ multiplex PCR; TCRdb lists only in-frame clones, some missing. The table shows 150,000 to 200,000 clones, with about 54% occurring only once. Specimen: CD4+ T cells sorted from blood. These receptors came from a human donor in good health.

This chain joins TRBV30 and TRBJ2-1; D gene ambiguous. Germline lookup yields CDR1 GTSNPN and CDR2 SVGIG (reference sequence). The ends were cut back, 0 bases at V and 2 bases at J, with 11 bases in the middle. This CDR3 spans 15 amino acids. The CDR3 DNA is TGTGCCTGGAGTGTACGTAGCAGTCCCTACAATGAGCAGTTCTTC. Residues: CAWSVRSSPYNEQFF.

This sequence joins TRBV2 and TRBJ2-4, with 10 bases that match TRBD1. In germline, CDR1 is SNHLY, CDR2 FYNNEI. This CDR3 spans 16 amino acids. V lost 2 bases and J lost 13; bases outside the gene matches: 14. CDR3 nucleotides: TGTGCCAGCAGTGAATCCCAGGGGGGGACAGGGGTCCCCCAGTACTTC. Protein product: CASSESQGGTGVPQYF.

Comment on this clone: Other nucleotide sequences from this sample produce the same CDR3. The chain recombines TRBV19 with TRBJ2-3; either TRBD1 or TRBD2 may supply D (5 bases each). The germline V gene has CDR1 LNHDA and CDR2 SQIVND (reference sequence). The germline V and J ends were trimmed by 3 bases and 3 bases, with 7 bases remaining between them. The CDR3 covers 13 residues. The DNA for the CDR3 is TGTGCCAGTAGTATCGAGGGGACAGATACGCAGTATTTT. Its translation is CASSIEGTDTQYF.

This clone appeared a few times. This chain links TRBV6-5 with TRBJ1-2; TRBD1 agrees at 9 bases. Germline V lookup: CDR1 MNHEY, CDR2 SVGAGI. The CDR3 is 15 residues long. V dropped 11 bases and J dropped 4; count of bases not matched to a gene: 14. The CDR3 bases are TGTGCCTCTTCCGGGACAGGGCCCCATCCCTATGGCTACACCTTC. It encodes CASSGTGPHPYGYTF.

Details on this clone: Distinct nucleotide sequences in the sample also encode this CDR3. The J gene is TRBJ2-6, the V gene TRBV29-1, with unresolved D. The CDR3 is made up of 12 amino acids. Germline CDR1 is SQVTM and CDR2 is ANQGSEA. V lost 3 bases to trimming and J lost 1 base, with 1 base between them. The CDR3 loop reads CSVDSGANVLTF. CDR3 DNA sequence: TGCAGCGTTGATTCTGGGGCCAACGTCCTGACTTTC.

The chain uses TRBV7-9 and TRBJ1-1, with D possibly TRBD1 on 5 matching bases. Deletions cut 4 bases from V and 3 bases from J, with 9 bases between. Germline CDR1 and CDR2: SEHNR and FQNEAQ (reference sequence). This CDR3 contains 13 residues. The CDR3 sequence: CASSWRGDTEAFF. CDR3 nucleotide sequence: TGTGCCAGCAGCTGGCGGGGGGACACTGAAGCTTTCTTT.

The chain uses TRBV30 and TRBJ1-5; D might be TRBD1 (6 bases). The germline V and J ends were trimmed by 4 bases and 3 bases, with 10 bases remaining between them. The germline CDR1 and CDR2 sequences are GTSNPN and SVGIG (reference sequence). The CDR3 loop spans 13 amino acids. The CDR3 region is CAWTTGNNQPQHF. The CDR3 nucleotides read TGTGCCTGGACTACAGGGAACAATCAGCCCCAGCATTTT. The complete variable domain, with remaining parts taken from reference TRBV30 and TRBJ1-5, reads SQTIHQWPATLVQPVGSPLSLECTVEGTSNPNLYWYRQAAGRGLQLLFYSVGIGQISSEVPQNLSASRPQDRQFILSSKKLLLSDSGFYLCAWTTGNNQPQHFGDGTRLSIL.

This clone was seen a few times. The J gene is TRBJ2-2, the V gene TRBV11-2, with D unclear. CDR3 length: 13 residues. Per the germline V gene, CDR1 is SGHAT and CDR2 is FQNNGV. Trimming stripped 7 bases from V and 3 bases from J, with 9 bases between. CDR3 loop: CASTPLDTGELFF. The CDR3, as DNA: TGTGCCAGCACCCCTCTAGACACCGGGGAGCTGTTTTTT.

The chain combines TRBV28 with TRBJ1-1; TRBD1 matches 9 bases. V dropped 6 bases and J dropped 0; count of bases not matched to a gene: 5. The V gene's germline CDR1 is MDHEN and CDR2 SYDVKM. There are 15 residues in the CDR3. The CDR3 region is CASREYRGLNTEAFF. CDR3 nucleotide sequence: TGTGCCAGCAGGGAATACAGGGGGCTGAACACTGAAGCTTTCTTT.

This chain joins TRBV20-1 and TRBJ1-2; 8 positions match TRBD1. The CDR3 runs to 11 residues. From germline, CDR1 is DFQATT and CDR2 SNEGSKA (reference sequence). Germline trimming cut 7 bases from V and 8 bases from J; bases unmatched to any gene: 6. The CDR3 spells CSVHRGYGYTF. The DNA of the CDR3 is TGCAGTGTTCACAGGGGGTACGGCTACACCTTC.

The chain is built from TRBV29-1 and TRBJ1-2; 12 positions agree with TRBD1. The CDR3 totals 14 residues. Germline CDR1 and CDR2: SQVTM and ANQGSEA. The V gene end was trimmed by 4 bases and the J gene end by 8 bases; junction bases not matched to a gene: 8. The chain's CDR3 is CSVGGQGATRGYTF. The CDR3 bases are TGCAGCGTTGGGGGACAGGGGGCAACTCGGGGCTACACCTTC. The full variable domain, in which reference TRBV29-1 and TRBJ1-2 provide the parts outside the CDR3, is SAVISQKPSRDICQRGTSLTIQCQVDSQVTMMFWYRQQPGQSLTLIATANQGSEATYESGFVIDKFPISRPNLTFSTLTVSNMSPEDSSIYLCSVGGQGATRGYTFGSGTRLTVV.

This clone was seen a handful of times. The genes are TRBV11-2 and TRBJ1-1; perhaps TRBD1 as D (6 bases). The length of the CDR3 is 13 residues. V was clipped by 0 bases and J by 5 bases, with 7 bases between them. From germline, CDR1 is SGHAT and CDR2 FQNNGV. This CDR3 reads CASSLEQGTEAFF. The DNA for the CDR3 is TGTGCCAGCAGCTTAGAACAGGGTACTGAAGCTTTCTTT.

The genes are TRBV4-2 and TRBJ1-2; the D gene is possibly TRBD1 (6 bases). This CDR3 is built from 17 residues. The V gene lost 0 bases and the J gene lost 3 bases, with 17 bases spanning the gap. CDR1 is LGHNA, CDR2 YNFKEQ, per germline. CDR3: CASSQDLKAGAHYGYTF. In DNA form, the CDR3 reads TGTGCCAGCAGCCAAGATTTGAAGGCAGGGGCACACTATGGCTACACCTTC.

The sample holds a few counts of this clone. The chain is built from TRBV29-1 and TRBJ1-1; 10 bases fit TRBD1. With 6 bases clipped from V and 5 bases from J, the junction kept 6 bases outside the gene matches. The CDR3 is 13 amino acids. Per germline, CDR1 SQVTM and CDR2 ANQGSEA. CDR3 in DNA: TGCAGCGTGACAGGGGGCGTCGAGACTGAAGCTTTCTTT. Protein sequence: CSVTGGVETEAFF. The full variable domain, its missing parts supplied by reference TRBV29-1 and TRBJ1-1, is SAVISQKPSRDICQRGTSLTIQCQVDSQVTMMFWYRQQPGQSLTLIATANQGSEATYESGFVIDKFPISRPNLTFSTLTVSNMSPEDSSIYLCSVTGGVETEAFFGQGTRLTVV.

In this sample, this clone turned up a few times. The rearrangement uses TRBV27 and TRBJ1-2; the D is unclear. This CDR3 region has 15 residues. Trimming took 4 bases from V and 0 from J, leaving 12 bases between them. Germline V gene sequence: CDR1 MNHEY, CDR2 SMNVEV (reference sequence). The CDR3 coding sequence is TGTGCCAGCAGTTCCCACATCGATACTAACTATGGCTACACCTTC. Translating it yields CASSSHIDTNYGYTF.

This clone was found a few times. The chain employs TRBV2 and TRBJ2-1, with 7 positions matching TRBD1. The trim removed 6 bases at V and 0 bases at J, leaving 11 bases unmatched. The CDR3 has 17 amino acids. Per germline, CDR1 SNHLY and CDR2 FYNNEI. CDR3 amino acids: CASSRDSPVSSYNEQFF. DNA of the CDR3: TGTGCCAGCAGCCGGGACAGTCCCGTTAGCTCCTACAATGAGCAGTTCTTC.

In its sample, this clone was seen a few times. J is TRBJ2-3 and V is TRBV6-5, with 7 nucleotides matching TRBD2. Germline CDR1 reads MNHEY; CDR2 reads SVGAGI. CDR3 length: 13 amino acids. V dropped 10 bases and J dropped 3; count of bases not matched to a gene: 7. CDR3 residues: CATQRDLTDTQYF. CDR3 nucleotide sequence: TGTGCCACCCAGCGGGATCTAACAGATACGCAGTATTTT.

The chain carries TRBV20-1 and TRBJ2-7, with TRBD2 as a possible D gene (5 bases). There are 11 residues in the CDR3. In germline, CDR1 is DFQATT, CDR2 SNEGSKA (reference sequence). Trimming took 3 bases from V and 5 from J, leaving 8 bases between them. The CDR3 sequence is CSASQRDEQYF. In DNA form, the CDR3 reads TGCAGTGCTAGCCAGAGGGACGAGCAGTACTTC.

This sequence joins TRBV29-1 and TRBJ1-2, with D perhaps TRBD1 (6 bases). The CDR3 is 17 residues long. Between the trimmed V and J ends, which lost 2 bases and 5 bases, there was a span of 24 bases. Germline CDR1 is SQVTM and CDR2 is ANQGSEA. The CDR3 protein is CSVEPLTGTPLGYGYTF. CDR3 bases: TGCAGCGTTGAACCCCTGACAGGAACGCCACTTGGGTATGGCTACACCTTC.

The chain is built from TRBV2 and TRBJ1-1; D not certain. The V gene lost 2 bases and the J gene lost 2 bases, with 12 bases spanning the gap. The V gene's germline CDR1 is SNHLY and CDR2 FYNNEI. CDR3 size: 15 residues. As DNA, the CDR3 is TGTGCCAGCAGTGAACTTAGCGGGGTAAACACTGAAGCTTTCTTT. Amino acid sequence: CASSELSGVNTEAFF.

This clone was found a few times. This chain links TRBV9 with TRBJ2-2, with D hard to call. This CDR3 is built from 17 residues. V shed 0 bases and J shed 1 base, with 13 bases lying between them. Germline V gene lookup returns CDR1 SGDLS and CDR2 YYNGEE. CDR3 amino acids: CASSVAPGSRNTGELFF. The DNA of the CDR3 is TGTGCCAGCAGCGTAGCCCCAGGTAGCAGGAACACCGGGGAGCTGTTTTTT.

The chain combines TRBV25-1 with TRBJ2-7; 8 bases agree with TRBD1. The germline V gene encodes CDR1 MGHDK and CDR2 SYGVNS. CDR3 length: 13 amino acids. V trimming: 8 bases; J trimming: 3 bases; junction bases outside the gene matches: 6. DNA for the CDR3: TGTGCCAGCGGGGGGACAGGCAGCTACGAGCAGTACTTC. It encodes CASGGTGSYEQYF.

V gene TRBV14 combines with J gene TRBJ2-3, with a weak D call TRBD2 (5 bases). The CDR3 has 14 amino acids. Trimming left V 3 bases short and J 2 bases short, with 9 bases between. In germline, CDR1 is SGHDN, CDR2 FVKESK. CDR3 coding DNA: TGTGCCAGCAGCCAGAGGGAAGACACAGATACGCAGTATTTT. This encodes CASSQREDTDTQYF.

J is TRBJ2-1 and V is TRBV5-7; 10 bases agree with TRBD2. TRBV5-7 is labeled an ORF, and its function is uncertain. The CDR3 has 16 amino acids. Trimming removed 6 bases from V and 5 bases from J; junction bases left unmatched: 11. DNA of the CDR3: TGTGCCAGCACCCTGGGTGGGACTAGCGACAACAATGAGCAGTTCTTC. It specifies CASTLGGTSDNNEQFF.

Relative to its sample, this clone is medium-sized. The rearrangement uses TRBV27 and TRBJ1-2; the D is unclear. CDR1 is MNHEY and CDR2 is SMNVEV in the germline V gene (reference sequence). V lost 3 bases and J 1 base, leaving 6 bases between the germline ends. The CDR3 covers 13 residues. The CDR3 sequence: CASSFEGNYGYTF. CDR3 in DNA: TGTGCCAGCAGTTTTGAGGGTAACTATGGCTACACCTTC.

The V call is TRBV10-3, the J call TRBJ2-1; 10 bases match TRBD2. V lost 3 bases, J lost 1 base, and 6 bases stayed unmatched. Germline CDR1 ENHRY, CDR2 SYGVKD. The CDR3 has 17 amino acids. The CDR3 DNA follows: TGTGCCATCAGTGATACAGGACTAGCGGATTCCTACAATGAGCAGTTCTTC. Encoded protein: CAISDTGLADSYNEQFF.

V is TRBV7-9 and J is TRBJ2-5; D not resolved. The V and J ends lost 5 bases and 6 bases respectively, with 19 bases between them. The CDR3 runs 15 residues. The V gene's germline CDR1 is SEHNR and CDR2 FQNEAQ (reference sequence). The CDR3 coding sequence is TGTGCCAGCAGCCCTCTCGACCGCCTCGGACAGACCCAGTACTTC. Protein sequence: CASSPLDRLGQTQYF.

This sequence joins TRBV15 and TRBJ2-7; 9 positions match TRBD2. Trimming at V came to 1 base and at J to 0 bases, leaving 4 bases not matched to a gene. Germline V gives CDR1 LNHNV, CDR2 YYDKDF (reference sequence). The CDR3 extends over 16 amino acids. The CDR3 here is CATSRGGRASSYEQYF. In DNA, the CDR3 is TGTGCCACCAGCAGAGGCGGGAGGGCCAGCTCCTACGAGCAGTACTTC.

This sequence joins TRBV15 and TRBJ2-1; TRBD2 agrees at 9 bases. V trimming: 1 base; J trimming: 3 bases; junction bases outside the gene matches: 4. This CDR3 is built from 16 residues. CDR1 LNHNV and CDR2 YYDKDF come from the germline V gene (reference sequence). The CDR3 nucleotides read TGTGCCACCAGCAGAGGGCTAGCGGGGAACTACAATGAGCAGTTCTTC. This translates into CATSRGLAGNYNEQFF.